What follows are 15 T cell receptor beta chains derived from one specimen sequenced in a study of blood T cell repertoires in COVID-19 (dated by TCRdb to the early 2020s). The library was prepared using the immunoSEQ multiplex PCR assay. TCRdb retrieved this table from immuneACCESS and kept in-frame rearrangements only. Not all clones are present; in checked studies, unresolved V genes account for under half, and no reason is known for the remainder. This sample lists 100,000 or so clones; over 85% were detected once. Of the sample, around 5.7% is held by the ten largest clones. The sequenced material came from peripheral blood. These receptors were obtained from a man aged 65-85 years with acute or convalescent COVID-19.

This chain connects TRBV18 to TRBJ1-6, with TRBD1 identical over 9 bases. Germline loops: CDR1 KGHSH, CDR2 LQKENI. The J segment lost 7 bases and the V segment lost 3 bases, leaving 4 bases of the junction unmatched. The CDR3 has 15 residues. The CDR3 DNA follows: TGTGCCAGCTCACCCTGGACAGGGGAGAATTCACCCCTCCACTTT. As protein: CASSPWTGENSPLHF.

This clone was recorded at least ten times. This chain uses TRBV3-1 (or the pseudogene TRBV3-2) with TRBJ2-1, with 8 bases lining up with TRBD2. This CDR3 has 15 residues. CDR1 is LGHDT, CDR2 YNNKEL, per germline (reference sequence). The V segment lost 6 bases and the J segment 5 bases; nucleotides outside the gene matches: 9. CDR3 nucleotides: TGTGCCAGCAGATCTCCGGGACTAGGTAACAATGAGCAGTTCTTC. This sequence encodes CASRSPGLGNNEQFF.

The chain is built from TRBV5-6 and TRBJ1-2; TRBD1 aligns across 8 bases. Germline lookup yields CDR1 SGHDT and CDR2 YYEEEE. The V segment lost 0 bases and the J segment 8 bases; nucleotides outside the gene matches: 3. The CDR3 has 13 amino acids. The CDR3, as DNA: TGTGCCAGCAGCTTGGTGGACAGGGCCGGCTACACCTTC. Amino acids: CASSLVDRAGYTF. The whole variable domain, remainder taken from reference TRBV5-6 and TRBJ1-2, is DAGVTQSPTHLIKTRGQQVTLRCSPKSGHDTVSWYQQALGQGPQFIFQYYEEEERQRGNFPDRFSGHQFPNYSSELNVNALLLGDSALYLCASSLVDRAGYTFGSGTRLTVV.

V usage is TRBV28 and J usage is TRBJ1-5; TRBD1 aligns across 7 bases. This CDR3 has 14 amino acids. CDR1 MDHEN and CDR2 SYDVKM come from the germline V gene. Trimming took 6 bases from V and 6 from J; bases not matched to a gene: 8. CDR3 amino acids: CASSSRQGVQPQHF. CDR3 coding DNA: TGTGCCAGCAGCAGTCGACAGGGCGTTCAGCCCCAGCATTTT.

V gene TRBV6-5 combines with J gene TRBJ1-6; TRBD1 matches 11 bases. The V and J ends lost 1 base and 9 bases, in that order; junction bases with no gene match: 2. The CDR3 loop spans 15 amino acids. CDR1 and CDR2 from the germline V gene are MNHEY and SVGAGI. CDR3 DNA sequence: TGTGCCAGCAGTTACTGGGGGACAGGGGGTTCACCCCTCCACTTT. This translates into CASSYWGTGGSPLHF.

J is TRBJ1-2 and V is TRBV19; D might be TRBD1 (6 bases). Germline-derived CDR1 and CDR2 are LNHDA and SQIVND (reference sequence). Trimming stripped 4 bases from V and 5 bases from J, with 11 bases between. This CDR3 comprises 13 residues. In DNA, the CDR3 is TGTGCCAGTAGTAGTGACAGGAGGTATGGCTACACCTTC. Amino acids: CASSSDRRYGYTF.

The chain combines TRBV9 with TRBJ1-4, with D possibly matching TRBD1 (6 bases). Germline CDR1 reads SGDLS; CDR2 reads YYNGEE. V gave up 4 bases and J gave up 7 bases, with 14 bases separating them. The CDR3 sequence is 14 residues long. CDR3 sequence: CASSLTGIGEKLFF. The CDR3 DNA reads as TGTGCCAGCAGCCTTACAGGGATCGGTGAAAAACTGTTTTTT.

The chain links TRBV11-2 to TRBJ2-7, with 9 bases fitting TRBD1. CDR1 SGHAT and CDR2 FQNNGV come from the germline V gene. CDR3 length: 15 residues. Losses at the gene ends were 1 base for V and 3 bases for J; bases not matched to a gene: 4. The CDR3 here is CASSLAGQGFYEQYF. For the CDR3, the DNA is TGTGCCAGCAGCTTAGCGGGACAGGGATTCTACGAGCAGTACTTC.

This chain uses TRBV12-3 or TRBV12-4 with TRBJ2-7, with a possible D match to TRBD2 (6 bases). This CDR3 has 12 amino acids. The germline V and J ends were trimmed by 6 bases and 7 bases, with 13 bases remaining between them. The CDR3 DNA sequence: TGTGCCAGCAGGACCCGGGGAGGAGAGCAGTACTTC. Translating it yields CASRTRGGEQYF.

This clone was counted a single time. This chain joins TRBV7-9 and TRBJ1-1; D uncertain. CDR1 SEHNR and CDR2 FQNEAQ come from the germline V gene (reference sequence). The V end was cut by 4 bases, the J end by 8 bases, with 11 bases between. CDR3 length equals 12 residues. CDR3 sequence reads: CASSSLPREAFF. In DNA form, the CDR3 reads TGTGCCAGCAGCTCCCTTCCCCGGGAAGCTTTCTTT. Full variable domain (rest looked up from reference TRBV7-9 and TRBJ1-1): DTGVSQNPRHKITKRGQNVTFRCDPISEHNRLYWYRQTLGQGPEFLTYFQNEAQLEKSRLLSDRFSAERPKGSFSTLEIQRTEQGDSAMYLCASSSLPREAFFGQGTRLTVV.

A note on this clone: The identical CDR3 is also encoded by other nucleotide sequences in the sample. The CDR3 bases are TGTGCCAGCAGTCAACAGGGCGGCAATCAGCCCCAGCATTTT. Its protein product is CASSQQGGNQPQHF. The chain carries TRBV2 and TRBJ1-5, with D perhaps matching TRBD1 (6 bases). In germline, CDR1 is SNHLY, CDR2 FYNNEI. The V gene lost 5 bases and the J gene lost 2 bases, with 10 bases spanning the gap. The CDR3 totals 14 residues. The whole variable domain, remainder taken from reference TRBV2 and TRBJ1-5, is EPEVTQTPSHQVTQMGQEVILRCVPISNHLYFYWYRQILGQKVEFLVSFYNNEISEKSEIFDDQFSVERPDGSNFTLKIRSTKLEDSAMYFCASSQQGGNQPQHFGDGTRLSIL.

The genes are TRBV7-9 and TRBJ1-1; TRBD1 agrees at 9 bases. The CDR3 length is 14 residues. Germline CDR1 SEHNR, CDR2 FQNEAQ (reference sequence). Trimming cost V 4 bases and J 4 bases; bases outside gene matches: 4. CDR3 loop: CASSSTGGFTEAFF. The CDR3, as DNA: TGTGCCAGCAGCTCCACAGGGGGCTTCACTGAAGCTTTCTTT.

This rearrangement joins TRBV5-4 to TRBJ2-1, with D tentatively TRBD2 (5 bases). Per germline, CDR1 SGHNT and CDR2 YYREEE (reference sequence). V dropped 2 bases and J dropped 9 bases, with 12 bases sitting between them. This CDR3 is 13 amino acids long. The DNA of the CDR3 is TGTGCCAGCAGCTTAGGATTAGCGCGTGAGCAGTTCTTC. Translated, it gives CASSLGLAREQFF.

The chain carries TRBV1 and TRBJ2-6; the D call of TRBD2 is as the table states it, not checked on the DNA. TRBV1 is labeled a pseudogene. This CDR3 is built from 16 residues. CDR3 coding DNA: TGCACCAGCAGCCAAGTATGCGGGGCTGGGGCCAACGTCCTGACTTTC. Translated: CTSSQVCGAGANVLTF.

The CDR3 is CASSPQGIGTEAFF. The CDR3 DNA follows: TGCGCCAGCAGCCCACAGGGGATCGGCACTGAAGCTTTCTTT. The rearrangement joins TRBV4-1 to TRBJ1-1; TRBD1 aligns across 7 bases. The CDR3 runs to 14 residues. CDR1 and CDR2 from the germline V gene are MGHRA and YSYEKL. With V trimmed by 4 bases and J by 4 bases, 6 bases remained unmatched.